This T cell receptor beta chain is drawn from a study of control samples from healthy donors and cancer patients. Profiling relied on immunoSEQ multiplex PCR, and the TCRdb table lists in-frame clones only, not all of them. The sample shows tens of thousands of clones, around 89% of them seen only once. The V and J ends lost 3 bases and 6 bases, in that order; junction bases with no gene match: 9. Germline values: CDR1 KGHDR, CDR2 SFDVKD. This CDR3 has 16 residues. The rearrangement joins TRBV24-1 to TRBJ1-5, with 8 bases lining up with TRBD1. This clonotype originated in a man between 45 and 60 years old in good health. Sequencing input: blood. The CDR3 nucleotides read TGTGCCACCAGTGATCCCGGACAGGGAGACAGTCAGCCCCAGCATTTT. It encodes CATSDPGQGDSQPQHF.